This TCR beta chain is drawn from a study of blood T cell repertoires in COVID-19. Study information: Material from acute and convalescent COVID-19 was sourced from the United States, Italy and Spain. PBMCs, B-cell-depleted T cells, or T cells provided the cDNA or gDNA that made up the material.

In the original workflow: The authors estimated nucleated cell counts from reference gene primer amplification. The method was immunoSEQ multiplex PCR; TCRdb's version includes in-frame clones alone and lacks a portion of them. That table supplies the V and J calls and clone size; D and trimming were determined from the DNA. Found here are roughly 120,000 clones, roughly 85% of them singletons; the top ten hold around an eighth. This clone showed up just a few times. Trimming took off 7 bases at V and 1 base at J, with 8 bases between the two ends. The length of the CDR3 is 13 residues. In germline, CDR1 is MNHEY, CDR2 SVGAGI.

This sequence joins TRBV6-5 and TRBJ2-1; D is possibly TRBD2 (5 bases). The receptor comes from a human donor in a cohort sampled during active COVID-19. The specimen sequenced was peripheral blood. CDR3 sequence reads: CASKSGSYNEQFF. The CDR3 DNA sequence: TGTGCCAGCAAAAGCGGTTCCTACAATGAGCAGTTCTTC.